One and the same sample provided the 21 T cell receptor beta chains below, sequenced in a study of shared clonotypes between healthy human individuals (dated by TCRdb to 2019 to 2021). Receptors were amplified or captured by the immunoSEQ multiplex PCR assay. Sourced from immuneACCESS, this table was stored by TCRdb with only in-frame sequences that have V and J called. A share of the clones is absent; for the studies checked, an unresolved V gene accounts for under half, and the remainder has no known explanation. The sample table holds 850,000 to 1,100,000 clones, of which roughly 77% were seen once. The ten largest clones represent over 0.8% of the sample. The sequencing sample was made of memory CD4+ T cells from PBMCs. The cell subset or site label of this sample denotes: CD45RA-negative fraction. The origin of the receptors is a man aged 18 to 30 in good health. Some clones in this sample may be carry-over from other donors' samples.

This clone was detected only once. J is TRBJ2-2 and V is TRBV10-3; the D gene could be TRBD1 or TRBD2 (5 bases each). V lost 10 bases and J 6 bases, leaving 15 bases between the germline ends. Germline assignment: CDR1 ENHRY and CDR2 SYGVKD. The CDR3 is 13 amino acids. This CDR3 is CATQPGASGELFF. The CDR3 bases are TGTGCCACCCAGCCCGGGGCTTCCGGGGAGCTGTTTTTT.

The chain is built from TRBV18 and TRBJ1-5; 9 nucleotides match TRBD1. CDR3 length: 16 residues. J was trimmed by 0 bases and V by 3 bases; bases with no gene match: 3. Germline loops: CDR1 KGHSH, CDR2 LQKENI. The CDR3 reads CASSPGTGYSNQPQHF. The CDR3, as DNA: TGTGCCAGCTCACCCGGGACAGGGTATAGCAATCAGCCCCAGCATTTT.

The V call is TRBV25-1, the J call TRBJ1-4, with D unresolved. Germline assignment: CDR1 MGHDK and CDR2 SYGVNS. Trimming pared 5 bases from V and 7 bases from J, leaving 14 bases between. CDR3 size: 14 residues. The CDR3 loop reads CASSKMEELEKLFF. DNA of the CDR3: TGTGCCAGCAGTAAGATGGAGGAGCTTGAAAAACTGTTTTTT.

The chain has TRBV5-1 and TRBJ2-7; possibly TRBD1 for D (6 bases). Trimming left V 4 bases short and J 4 bases short, with 12 bases between. Germline assignment: CDR1 SGHRS and CDR2 YFSETQ. The CDR3 loop spans 13 amino acids. DNA of the CDR3: TGCGCCAGCAGCACAGCAGGGGATTACGAGCAGTACTTC. Its translation is CASSTAGDYEQYF. Drawing the rest from reference TRBV5-1 and TRBJ2-7, the complete variable domain is KAGVTQTPRYLIKTRGQQVTLSCSPISGHRSVSWYQQTPGQGLQFLFEYFSETQRNKGNFPGRFSGRQFSNSRSEMNVSTLELGDSALYLCASSTAGDYEQYFGPGTRLTVT.

In its sample, this clone was seen once. The rearrangement links TRBV7-8 to TRBJ2-2; D remains ambiguous. Per the germline V gene, CDR1 is SGHVS and CDR2 is FQNEAQ. The CDR3 sequence is 12 residues long. Trimming removed 2 bases from V and 6 bases from J, with 4 bases in between. The CDR3 nucleotides are TGTGCCAGCAGCTTAAGGGCCGGGGAGCTGTTTTTT. It is translated as CASSLRAGELFF.

V gene TRBV19 combines with J gene TRBJ1-2; D is unclear. The CDR3 runs to 12 residues. Germline V gene data show CDR1 as LNHDA and CDR2 as SQIVND (reference sequence). Between the trimmed V and J ends, which lost 5 bases and 4 bases, there was a span of 8 bases. The CDR3 nucleotides read TGTGCCAGTAGTCTCGACACCTATGGCTACACCTTC. Protein sequence: CASSLDTYGYTF.

Regarding this clone: Since the CDR3 does not end with the conserved phenylalanine or tryptophan, this likely comes from a read error. This chain joins TRBV7-2 and TRBJ2-3; D perhaps matches TRBD2 (5 bases). This CDR3 contains 14 residues. CDR1 is SGHTA and CDR2 is FQGNSA in the germline V gene. The V and J ends lost 3 bases and 3 bases respectively, with 10 bases between them. This CDR3 is CASSLARATDTQYV. CDR3 bases: TGTGCCAGCAGCTTGGCGAGGGCTACAGATACGCAGTATGTT.

The J gene is TRBJ1-2, the V gene TRBV18; tentatively, D is TRBD1 (5 bases). V gave up 0 bases and J gave up 5 bases, with 10 bases separating them. Germline-derived CDR1 and CDR2 are KGHSH and LQKENI. CDR3 length: 14 amino acids. The CDR3 nucleotides are TGTGCCAGCTCACCACCTGAGGGGAAATATGGCTACACCTTC. It translates to CASSPPEGKYGYTF.

The chain couples TRBV28 to TRBJ2-7; D may be TRBD2 (5 bases). Germline values: CDR1 MDHEN, CDR2 SYDVKM. The CDR3 loop spans 10 amino acids. V was cut by 10 bases and J by 6 bases, with 10 bases left in between. CDR3 sequence reads: CATSRAEQYF. The CDR3 DNA sequence: TGTGCCACCTCGCGGGCCGAGCAGTACTTC.

The rearrangement joins TRBV12-5 to TRBJ1-1; D unclear. Trimming removed 2 bases from V and 4 bases from J, with 8 bases in between. CDR1 and CDR2 from the germline V gene are LGHNT and FRNRAP. The CDR3 has 13 residues. DNA for the CDR3: TGTGCTAGTGGTTTGTACGAGCCCACTGAAGCTTTCTTT. Translated: CASGLYEPTEAFF.

The rearrangement uses TRBV18 and TRBJ1-3; 9 bases map to TRBD1. The trim removed 3 bases at V and 4 bases at J, leaving 7 bases unmatched. The CDR3 length is 16 residues. Germline V gene data show CDR1 as KGHSH and CDR2 as LQKENI. The CDR3, as DNA: TGTGCCAGCTCACCTCTGATAACAGGGGGCGGAAACACCATATATTTT. It codes for CASSPLITGGGNTIYF.

CDR3 nucleotide sequence: TGCGCCAGCAGCCGGGGGGAACTCCAGGGAGGCTACACCTTC. As protein: CASSRGELQGGYTF. The chain is built from TRBV5-1 and TRBJ1-2; possibly TRBD1 for D (5 bases). V shed 4 bases and J shed 8 bases, with 18 bases lying between them. The CDR3 is made up of 14 amino acids. Germline V lookup: CDR1 SGHRS, CDR2 YFSETQ.

The chain is built from TRBV2 and TRBJ2-5; tentatively, D is TRBD2 (7 bases). The DNA end favors TRBJ2-7, so the J call may be wrong. This CDR3 is built from 14 residues. Germline V gene sequence: CDR1 SNHLY, CDR2 FYNNEI. The CDR3: CASSFRGGGDEQYF. The DNA of the CDR3 is TGTGCCAGCAGTTTCCGTGGGGGGGGCGACGAGCAGTACTTC.

The J gene is TRBJ2-1, the V gene TRBV18, with D possibly TRBD2 on 6 matching bases. The CDR3 spans 14 residues. V was clipped by 0 bases and J by 9 bases, with 12 bases between them. The V gene's germline CDR1 is KGHSH and CDR2 LQKENI. Here the CDR3 reads CASSPPETGGEQFF. CDR3 in DNA: TGTGCCAGCTCACCACCGGAGACCGGGGGTGAGCAGTTCTTC.

Notes on this clone: Compared with germline, one end of the junction differs, possibly owing to a read error. The rearrangement uses TRBV6-1 and TRBJ1-5, with D possibly TRBD1 on 5 matching bases. The CDR3 extends over 15 amino acids. Germline lookup yields CDR1 MNHNS and CDR2 SASEGT. The CDR3 here is CASREGHNSNQPQHF. The CDR3 DNA reads TGTGCCAGCAGGGAAGGACATAATAGCAATCAGCCCCAGCATTTT.

CDR3 sequence: CASSFSSGRYTGELFF. DNA for the CDR3: TGTGCCAGCAGCTTTTCTAGCGGGAGGTACACCGGGGAGCTGTTTTTT. The genes are TRBV11-2 and TRBJ2-2; the match to TRBD2 covers 11 bases. The CDR3 totals 16 residues. CDR1 and CDR2 from the germline V gene are SGHAT and FQNNGV. V shed 3 bases, J shed 3 bases, and the junction held 3 bases outside the gene matches.

The chain uses TRBV10-3 and TRBJ2-3; 7 bases are a match to TRBD1. Germline loops: CDR1 ENHRY, CDR2 SYGVKD. This CDR3 spans 14 amino acids. The junction had 1 base not matched to a gene; V was cut back by 4 bases and J by 0 bases. This CDR3 is CAISGQGSTDTQYF. In nucleotides, the CDR3 is TGTGCCATCAGTGGACAGGGAAGCACAGATACGCAGTATTTT.

This rearrangement joins TRBV5-4 to TRBJ2-5, with 8 bases identical to TRBD2. Trimming removed 4 bases from V and 2 bases from J; junction bases left unmatched: 10. Germline CDR1 reads SGHNT; CDR2 reads YYREEE (reference sequence). The CDR3 covers 16 residues. The chain's CDR3 is CASSTEVGGAQETQYF. CDR3 coding DNA: TGTGCCAGCAGCACCGAGGTCGGGGGGGCTCAAGAGACCCAGTACTTC.

V is TRBV4-2 and J is TRBJ2-6; the match to TRBD1 covers 7 bases. Germline V lookup: CDR1 LGHNA, CDR2 YNFKEQ. Trimming took 0 bases from V and 1 from J; bases not matched to a gene: 15. There are 21 residues in the CDR3. The CDR3 nucleotides are TGTGCCAGCAGCCAAGATGGGGGCGACAGGGCCAGTAGATCTGGGGCCAACGTCCTGACTTTC. Protein sequence: CASSQDGGDRASRSGANVLTF.

CDR3 DNA: TGTGCCAGCAGTAGAGGGGCGAACACCGGGGAGCTGTTTTTT. Residues: CASSRGANTGELFF. V gene TRBV6-5 combines with J gene TRBJ2-2; D tentatively fits TRBD1 or TRBD2 (5 bases each). The germline V gene encodes CDR1 MNHEY and CDR2 SVGAGI. This CDR3 has 14 amino acids. Trimming left V 5 bases short and J 0 bases short, with 7 bases between.

The CDR3 protein is CASSPVSWATTEAFF. The CDR3 DNA reads TGTGCCAGCTCACCGGTTAGTTGGGCAACAACTGAAGCTTTCTTT. The gene calls are TRBV18 and TRBJ1-1; D call uncertain. The CDR3 has 15 amino acids. Germline-derived CDR1 and CDR2 are KGHSH and LQKENI. Trimming removed 3 bases at V and 5 bases at J, with 16 bases between.